The 26 T cell receptor beta chains listed next were all sequenced from one sample in a study of T cell repertoires in cytomegalovirus infection. These receptors have no identified antigens. TCRdb re-called the reads with MiXCR, one entry per CDR3 protein. The sample shows tens of thousands of distinct CDR3 sequences, under 30% of them seen only once. Sequencing was performed on CD8+ T cells from cultured PBMCs, taken from culture after CMV antigen stimulation. The receptors here all came from a human donor in good health (CMV status not recorded). Some clones in this sample may be carry-over from other donors' samples.

This clonotype was counted many times. V gene TRBV7-8 combines with J gene TRBJ2-5; D uncertain. From germline, CDR1 is SGHVS and CDR2 FQNEAQ. Trimming left V 9 bases short and J 4 bases short, with 9 bases between. This CDR3 region has 11 residues. This CDR3 is CASGVRETQYF. CDR3 nucleotides: TGTGCCAGTGGGGTCCGAGAGACCCAGTACTTC.

Here the CDR3 reads CASSQVDSPRVAFF. Written as DNA, the CDR3 is TGCGCCAGCAGCCAAGTCGACAGTCCCCGGGTGGCTTTCTTT. This rearrangement joins TRBV4-3 to TRBJ1-1; possibly TRBD1 for D (5 bases). Per the germline V gene, CDR1 is LGHNA and CDR2 is YSLEER. V was cut by 1 base and J by 11 bases, with 17 bases left in between. The CDR3 has 14 amino acids.

This clonotype has ten or more counts. The gene calls are TRBV7-2 and TRBJ1-1, with 7 bases aligning to TRBD1. V trimming: 5 bases; J trimming: 2 bases; junction bases outside the gene matches: 20. Germline assignment: CDR1 SGHTA and CDR2 FQGNSA. The CDR3 runs to 19 residues. The CDR3 sequence is CASSRQRGATGDFNTEAFF. CDR3 DNA: TGTGCCAGCAGCCGGCAGAGAGGCGCCACAGGGGACTTTAACACTGAAGCTTTCTTT.

V usage is TRBV6-5 and J usage is TRBJ2-1; 10 bases match TRBD2. The CDR3 spans 16 residues. Germline V lookup: CDR1 MNHEY, CDR2 SVGAGI. Trimming took 6 bases from V and 7 from J; bases not matched to a gene: 12. The DNA of the CDR3 is TGTGCCAGCAGATTTATGTCTAGCGGGAGTATAAATGAGCAGTTCTTC. It yields the protein CASRFMSSGSINEQFF.

J is TRBJ1-1 and V is TRBV19; TRBD1 matches 9 bases. The CDR3 is made up of 17 amino acids. V was clipped by 4 bases and J by 5 bases; unmatched bases: 14. The germline V gene encodes CDR1 LNHDA and CDR2 SQIVND (reference sequence). For the CDR3, the DNA is TGTGCCAGTAGTACACCGGGACAGGGCTTTTTCTGGACTGAAGCTTTCTTT. This encodes CASSTPGQGFFWTEAFF.

The sample holds many counts of this clonotype. The chain couples TRBV7-9 to TRBJ2-1; tentative D call: TRBD2 (6 bases). The V gene lost 7 bases and the J gene lost 0 bases, with 16 bases spanning the gap. CDR1 is SEHNR and CDR2 is FQNEAQ in the germline V gene (reference sequence). The CDR3 contains 16 residues. The CDR3 loop is CASTGSGGSSYNEQFF. CDR3 bases: TGTGCCAGCACCGGGTCTGGGGGGAGCTCCTACAATGAGCAGTTCTTC.

In this sample, this clonotype turned up a few times. CDR3 loop: CSARVGPEDYRVLPSNQPQHF. The DNA for the CDR3 is TGCAGTGCTAGAGTAGGGCCCGAAGATTATAGGGTGTTACCTAGCAATCAGCCCCAGCATTTT. The chain combines TRBV20-1 with TRBJ1-5, with D unclear. The CDR3 consists of 21 residues. V was trimmed by 1 base and J by 0 bases, leaving 28 bases between them. The germline CDR1 and CDR2 sequences are DFQATT and SNEGSKA (reference sequence).

This clonotype was counted only a few times. The genes are TRBV11-3 and TRBJ1-6; D gene ambiguous. V was pared by 1 base and J by 8 bases, with 12 bases between. CDR1 SGHNT and CDR2 YENEEA come from the germline V gene. The CDR3 sequence is 15 residues long. CDR3: CASSLVGSPDSPLHF. The CDR3 bases are TGTGCCAGCAGCTTAGTTGGCAGCCCGGATTCACCCCTCCACTTT.

The chain joins TRBV28 to TRBJ2-7; D uncertain. V was clipped by 2 bases and J by 6 bases, with 14 bases between them. The CDR3 spans 14 residues. Germline values: CDR1 MDHEN, CDR2 SYDVKM. The chain's CDR3 is CASSLKVGAAEQYF. The CDR3 coding sequence is TGTGCCAGCAGTTTAAAGGTCGGAGCTGCCGAGCAGTACTTC.

There are a few counts of this clonotype. CDR3 sequence reads: CSARDFSGEETQYF. Written as DNA, the CDR3 is TGCAGTGCTAGAGATTTCAGCGGTGAAGAGACCCAGTACTTC. V usage is TRBV20-1 and J usage is TRBJ2-5, with D tentatively TRBD2 (5 bases). Trimming stripped 0 bases from V and 3 bases from J, with 11 bases between. The length of the CDR3 is 14 residues. Germline V CDR1 and CDR2: DFQATT, SNEGSKA (reference sequence).

The table lists this clonotype with many counts. The rearrangement joins TRBV7-3 to TRBJ1-5, with 8 bases matching TRBD1. Germline V gene data show CDR1 as SGHTA and CDR2 as FQGTGA. The ends lost 6 bases at V and 0 bases at J; junction bases unmatched: 10. The CDR3 extends over 17 amino acids. In nucleotides, the CDR3 is TGTGCCAGCAGACCCGGGACAGGAGACCTTAGCAATCAGCCCCAGCATTTT. As protein: CASRPGTGDLSNQPQHF. Filled out from reference TRBV7-3 and TRBJ1-5, the complete variable domain reads GAGVSQTPSNKVTEKGKYVELRCDPISGHTALYWYRQSLGQGPEFLIYFQGTGAADDSGLPNDRFFAVRPEGSVSTLKIQRTERGDSAVYLCASRPGTGDLSNQPQHFGDGTRLSIL.

The chain has TRBV4-3 and TRBJ2-2; perhaps TRBD1 as D (6 bases). Germline V CDR1 and CDR2: LGHNA, YSLEER. CDR3 size: 13 residues. V was cut by 4 bases and J by 7 bases, with 10 bases left in between. CDR3 protein: CASSRVGGGELFF. CDR3 DNA: TGCGCCAGCAGCCGGGTAGGGGGCGGGGAGCTGTTTTTT.

The rearrangement joins TRBV10-3 to TRBJ2-7, with a weak D call TRBD2 (6 bases). The CDR3 spans 14 residues. V was cut by 8 bases and J by 0 bases, with 14 bases left in between. CDR1 and CDR2 from the germline V gene are ENHRY and SYGVKD. CDR3 coding DNA: TGTGCCATCCGTCAGGAGGGAAGCTCCTACGAGCAGTACTTC. This encodes CAIRQEGSSYEQYF.

The rearrangement uses TRBV6-1 and TRBJ1-1, with D hard to call. Germline CDR1 and CDR2: MNHNS and SASEGT. The CDR3 spans 15 residues. V lost 7 bases and J 2 bases, leaving 17 bases between the germline ends. The CDR3 sequence: CASTPPGGVNTEAFF. CDR3 nucleotide sequence: TGTGCCAGCACCCCCCCGGGTGGGGTTAACACTGAAGCTTTCTTT.

This clonotype occurred a few times. The rearrangement joins TRBV5-1 to TRBJ2-3; 15 bases align to TRBD2. J gave up 6 bases and V 3 bases, and 8 bases lay outside the gene matches. The CDR3 runs 17 residues. Germline loops: CDR1 SGHRS, CDR2 YFSETQ. The chain's CDR3 is CASSWGLAGGYSDTQYF. CDR3 in DNA: TGCGCCAGCAGCTGGGGACTAGCGGGGGGCTACTCCGATACGCAGTATTTT.

This clonotype occurred a few times. The rearrangement uses TRBV2 and TRBJ2-1; D may be TRBD2 (6 bases). The CDR3 has 13 residues. The V and J ends lost 6 bases and 4 bases respectively, with 10 bases between them. Germline V gene sequence: CDR1 SNHLY, CDR2 FYNNEI. CDR3 amino acids: CASSGTSYNEQFF. The CDR3 bases are TGTGCCAGCAGCGGGACTTCGTACAATGAGCAGTTCTTC.

This clonotype was seen ten or more times. The genes are TRBV7-8 and TRBJ2-7; unclear D gene. The CDR3 loop spans 14 amino acids. The ends were cut back, 1 base at V and 7 bases at J, with 14 bases in the middle. From germline, CDR1 is SGHVS and CDR2 FQNEAQ. The DNA for the CDR3 is TGTGCCAGCAGCTTAGGGCAGCCCGTCGGGGAGCAGTACTTC. It is translated as CASSLGQPVGEQYF.

V is TRBV5-1 and J is TRBJ1-4; the D gene is possibly TRBD1 (5 bases). CDR3 length: 15 amino acids. The V gene lost 0 bases and the J gene lost 6 bases, with 12 bases spanning the gap. Germline CDR1 and CDR2: SGHRS and YFSETQ. CDR3 protein: CASSLAGTSYEKLFF. CDR3 DNA sequence: TGCGCCAGCAGCTTGGCTGGGACCAGTTATGAAAAACTGTTTTTT.

This clonotype has more than one count but fewer than ten. CDR3: CASSFPLGGAADTQYF. CDR3 DNA sequence: TGTGCCAGCAGCTTCCCCCTCGGGGGGGCGGCAGATACGCAGTATTTT. The chain recombines TRBV7-9 with TRBJ2-3; 8 bases align to TRBD2. In germline, CDR1 is SEHNR, CDR2 FQNEAQ (reference sequence). Trimming removed 3 bases from V and 4 bases from J; junction bases left unmatched: 9. The CDR3 covers 16 residues.

V usage is TRBV2 and J usage is TRBJ2-7; no firm D call. CDR1 SNHLY and CDR2 FYNNEI come from the germline V gene. V shed 3 bases and J shed 2 bases, with 11 bases lying between them. The CDR3 has 14 amino acids. DNA for the CDR3: TGTGCCAGCAGTGAGTCTATTGGGACCTACGAGCAGTACTTC. Encoded protein: CASSESIGTYEQYF.

The chain uses TRBV12-3 or TRBV12-4 and TRBJ2-6; D gene unclear. Trimming removed 3 bases at V and 1 base at J, with 7 bases between. The CDR3 loop spans 15 amino acids. CDR3 DNA sequence: TGTGCCAGCAGTTTGTCAGCATCTGGGGCCAACGTCCTGACTTTC. Translation: CASSLSASGANVLTF.

This clonotype appeared a few times. This chain joins TRBV28 and TRBJ2-3; D perhaps matches TRBD2 (5 bases). Trimming took off 5 bases at V and 4 bases at J, with 13 bases between the two ends. The V gene's germline CDR1 is MDHEN and CDR2 SYDVKM. There are 14 residues in the CDR3. CDR3 region: CASSPEPGADTQYF. CDR3 bases: TGTGCCAGCAGTCCGGAACCCGGGGCAGATACGCAGTATTTT.

The rearrangement uses TRBV15 and TRBJ2-3; TRBD2 aligns across 8 bases. Germline assignment: CDR1 LNHNV and CDR2 YYDKDF (reference sequence). After removal of 5 bases from V and 2 bases from J, the junction contained 9 bases not matched to a gene. The CDR3 extends over 16 amino acids. The CDR3 DNA reads as TGTGCCACCAGCTCAGGGTCGGGAGGGCTCACAGATACGCAGTATTTT. It codes for CATSSGSGGLTDTQYF.

This clonotype was counted ten times or more. The rearrangement joins TRBV19 to TRBJ2-7; D possibly uses TRBD1 or TRBD2 (5 bases each). The CDR3 length is 15 residues. Germline V gene lookup returns CDR1 LNHDA and CDR2 SQIVND (reference sequence). Trimming pared 6 bases from V and 7 bases from J, leaving 22 bases between. The CDR3 protein is CASRNRAVGTEEQYF. The DNA for the CDR3 is TGTGCCAGTAGGAACCGGGCCGTTGGGACGGAGGAGCAGTACTTC.

This clonotype has just one count. A read error may be the cause here, since a much bigger clone is one base away. The chain joins TRBV27 to TRBJ2-4; no clear D gene. The V end was cut by 3 bases, the J end by 0 bases, with 12 bases between. The CDR3 length is 16 residues. CDR1 is MNHEY, CDR2 SMNVEV, per germline (reference sequence). CDR3: CASSFRPAKAKNIQYF. Here the CDR3 DNA reads TGTGCCAGCAGTTTTAGGCCAGCAAAAGCCAAAAACATTCAGTACTTC.

A word on this clonotype: A much more abundant neighbour one base away suggests this may be a read error. The chain is built from TRBV7-2 and TRBJ2-7; TRBD1 matches at 7 bases. CDR1 is SGHTA and CDR2 is FQGNSA in the germline V gene. The CDR3 runs 13 residues. After removal of 3 bases from V and 4 bases from J, the junction contained 3 bases not matched to a gene. The CDR3 protein is CASSFGTEYEQYF. The CDR3 DNA follows: TGTGCCAGCAGCTTTGGGACAGAATACGAGCAGTACTTC.